This entry describes one TCR beta chain. These data belong to a study of T cell changes during pregnancy in multiple sclerosis. Data came from immunoSEQ multiplex PCR; TCRdb stores just in-frame clones and leaves some out. Of more than 65,000 clones in the sample, under 95% were seen once. In germline, CDR1 is MGHRA, CDR2 YSYEKL. The CDR3 has 14 residues. V lost 0 bases and J lost 4, with 9 bases in between. The receptor was derived from a female donor with multiple sclerosis, enrolled in a pregnancy study. The chain couples TRBV4-1 to TRBJ1-2; weak D call: TRBD1 (5 bases). The source material was CD4+ T cells from peripheral blood mononuclear cells, sampled before pregnancy. This CDR3 reads CASSQEAGSYGYTF. CDR3 in DNA: TGCGCCAGCAGCCAAGAAGCAGGGTCCTATGGCTACACCTTC.